This T cell receptor (beta chain) was sequenced during a study of read filtering for tumor transcriptome and immune sequencing. V trimming: 2 bases; J trimming: 6 bases; junction bases outside the gene matches: 3. There are 16 residues in the CDR3. Germline CDR1 is SGHVS and CDR2 is FQNEAQ. This library used around 400 ng RNA and molecular barcoded adaptors spanning alpha/delta and beta/gamma chains. TCRdb passed the reads through MiXCR, listing each CDR3 protein once. The sample contains 94,000 or so distinct CDR3 sequences, 9% to 15% of which appear only once. This clonotype has a count of ten or more.

The sequencing input was a population of CD138-negative cells sorted from bone marrow. The sequence derives from a donor over 35 with multiple myeloma. The chain employs TRBV7-8 and TRBJ2-2; 13 bases fit TRBD2. The CDR3 DNA sequence: TGTGCCAGCAGCTTAACTAGCGGGAGGGCCCCCGGGGAGCTGTTTTTT. It yields the protein CASSLTSGRAPGELFF.